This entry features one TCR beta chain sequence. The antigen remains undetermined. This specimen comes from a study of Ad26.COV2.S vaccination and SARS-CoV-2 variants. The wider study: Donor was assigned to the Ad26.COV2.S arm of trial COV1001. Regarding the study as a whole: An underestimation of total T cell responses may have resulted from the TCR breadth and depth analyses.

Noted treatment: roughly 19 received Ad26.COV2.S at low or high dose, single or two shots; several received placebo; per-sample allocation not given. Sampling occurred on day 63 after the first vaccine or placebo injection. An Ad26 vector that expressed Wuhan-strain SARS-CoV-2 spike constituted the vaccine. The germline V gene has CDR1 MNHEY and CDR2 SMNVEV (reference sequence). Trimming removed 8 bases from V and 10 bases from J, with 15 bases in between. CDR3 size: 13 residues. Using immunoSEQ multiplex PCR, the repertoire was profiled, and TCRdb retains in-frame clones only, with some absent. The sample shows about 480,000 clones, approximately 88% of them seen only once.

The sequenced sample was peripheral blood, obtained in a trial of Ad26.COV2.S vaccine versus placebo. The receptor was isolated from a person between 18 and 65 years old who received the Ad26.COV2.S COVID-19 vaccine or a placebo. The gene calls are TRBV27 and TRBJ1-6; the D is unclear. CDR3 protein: CASGRLGPSPLHF. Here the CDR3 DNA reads TGTGCCAGCGGGAGGCTAGGGCCCTCACCCCTCCACTTT.